One and the same sample provided the 16 T cell receptor beta chains below, sequenced in a study of blood T cell repertoires in COVID-19. Method: immunoSEQ multiplex PCR; TCRdb's copy keeps in-frame clones and lacks some. The sample lists approximately 150,000 clones, around three quarters occurring once. Input material: peripheral blood. The receptors were gathered from a man over 45 with active or convalescent COVID-19.

The J gene is TRBJ2-7, the V gene TRBV3-1 (or the pseudogene TRBV3-2); D is perhaps TRBD1 (6 bases). From germline, CDR1 is LGHDT and CDR2 YNNKEL (reference sequence). The CDR3 loop spans 15 amino acids. V was trimmed by 0 bases and J by 4 bases, leaving 13 bases between them. The CDR3 region has the DNA TGTGCCAGCAGCCAAGATTCGGCGAGGGGGTACGAGCAGTACTTC. Encoded protein: CASSQDSARGYEQYF.

V usage is TRBV7-2 and J usage is TRBJ2-7; possible D gene TRBD2, 6 bases. Germline V gene lookup returns CDR1 SGHTA and CDR2 FQGNSA. Trimming removed 0 bases at V and 5 bases at J, with 14 bases between. The CDR3 is 15 residues long. CDR3 residues: CASSLAGTVVDEQYF. The CDR3 DNA reads as TGTGCCAGCAGCTTAGCCGGGACTGTTGTGGACGAGCAGTACTTC.

This chain connects TRBV6-1 to TRBJ2-7, with TRBD1 matching over 7 bases. From germline, CDR1 is MNHNS and CDR2 SASEGT. The CDR3 totals 18 residues. Trimming cost V 4 bases and J 0 bases; bases outside gene matches: 15. CDR3 sequence: CASSGPRQGVAHSYEQYF. The CDR3 nucleotides read TGTGCCAGCAGTGGTCCTCGGCAGGGGGTCGCTCACTCCTACGAGCAGTACTTC.

V gene TRBV11-1 combines with J gene TRBJ1-2; 8 bases align to TRBD1. The CDR3 has 13 amino acids. Germline trimming cut 5 bases from V and 9 bases from J; bases unmatched to any gene: 8. Germline V lookup: CDR1 SGHAT, CDR2 FQDESV (reference sequence). This chain's CDR3 is CASSPDRDARYTF. The CDR3 region has the DNA TGTGCCAGCAGCCCGGACAGGGACGCGCGCTACACCTTC.

V usage is TRBV7-2 and J usage is TRBJ2-1, with 8 bases aligning to TRBD2. This CDR3 is 16 amino acids long. The junction had 8 bases not matched to a gene; V was cut back by 5 bases and J by 2 bases. CDR1 and CDR2 from the germline V gene are SGHTA and FQGNSA. The CDR3, as DNA: TGTGCCAGCAGCCCCCCCTCGGGAGGGCCCTACAATGAGCAGTTCTTC. It yields the protein CASSPPSGGPYNEQFF.

This chain links TRBV11-3 with TRBJ2-1, with 8 nucleotides matching TRBD2. Per the germline V gene, CDR1 is SGHNT and CDR2 is YENEEA. After removal of 5 bases from V and 5 bases from J, the junction contained 5 bases not matched to a gene. This CDR3 is 14 amino acids long. CDR3 in DNA: TGTGCCAGCAGCCTAACTAGCGGCCACAATGAGCAGTTCTTC. Its translation is CASSLTSGHNEQFF.

The genes are TRBV30 and TRBJ1-3, with D unresolved. Germline V lookup: CDR1 GTSNPN, CDR2 SVGIG (reference sequence). This CDR3 contains 13 residues. Trimming removed 3 bases at V and 2 bases at J, with 8 bases between. The CDR3: CAWSPGAGNTIYF. The CDR3 nucleotides are TGTGCCTGGAGCCCCGGGGCTGGAAACACCATATATTTT. The full variable domain, completed using reference TRBV30 and TRBJ1-3, is SQTIHQWPATLVQPVGSPLSLECTVEGTSNPNLYWYRQAAGRGLQLLFYSVGIGQISSEVPQNLSASRPQDRQFILSSKKLLLSDSGFYLCAWSPGAGNTIYFGEGSWLTVV.

This clone has just one count. The genes are TRBV7-3 and TRBJ2-2, with 10 bases aligning to TRBD2. Germline V CDR1 and CDR2: SGHTA, FQGTGA. Germline trimming cut 2 bases from V and 5 bases from J; bases unmatched to any gene: 5. This CDR3 is built from 16 residues. The CDR3 here is CASSLGAAGGTGELFF. The DNA of the CDR3 is TGTGCCAGCAGCTTAGGGGCAGCGGGAGGGACCGGGGAGCTGTTTTTT.

This chain links TRBV27 with TRBJ2-6; D call uncertain. The CDR3 is 13 residues long. Germline loops: CDR1 MNHEY, CDR2 SMNVEV (reference sequence). V was trimmed by 6 bases and J by 3 bases, leaving 6 bases between them. For the CDR3, the DNA is TGTGCCAGCAGGAGGAATGGGGCCAACGTCCTGACTTTC. This codes for CASRRNGANVLTF.

The chain recombines TRBV5-6 with TRBJ2-4, with D perhaps TRBD2 (5 bases). V was cut by 4 bases and J by 7 bases, with 12 bases left in between. From germline, CDR1 is SGHDT and CDR2 YYEEEE. The CDR3 covers 13 residues. The DNA for the CDR3 is TGTGCCAGCAGCCCCCGGACTTTGAACATTCAGTACTTC. Translation: CASSPRTLNIQYF.

The chain combines TRBV5-1 with TRBJ1-5; the D gene is possibly TRBD1 (5 bases). V lost 1 base, J lost 4 bases, and 9 bases lay in between. Germline V CDR1 and CDR2: SGHRS, YFSETQ. CDR3 length: 14 residues. The CDR3 region is CASSLSSGNQPQHF. Written as DNA, the CDR3 is TGCGCCAGCAGCTTGTCATCAGGGAATCAGCCCCAGCATTTT.

The rearrangement joins TRBV10-3 to TRBJ1-1; TRBD1 aligns across 10 bases. The CDR3 runs to 17 residues. The ends lost 2 bases at V and 0 bases at J; junction bases unmatched: 6. CDR1 and CDR2 from the germline V gene are ENHRY and SYGVKD. As DNA, the CDR3 is TGTGCCATCAGTGAGAATGACAGGGGGCCGATGAACACTGAAGCTTTCTTT. It codes for CAISENDRGPMNTEAFF.

This chain connects TRBV7-9 to TRBJ2-5, with D maybe TRBD1 (5 bases). Germline CDR1 is SEHNR and CDR2 is FQNEAQ (reference sequence). The V gene lost 6 bases and the J gene lost 3 bases, with 5 bases spanning the gap. The CDR3 contains 11 residues. DNA for the CDR3: TGTGCCAGCAGAGGGGAAGAGACCCAGTACTTC. It specifies CASRGEETQYF.

The chain uses TRBV18 and TRBJ1-4; D is unclear. Looked up from germline, CDR1 is KGHSH and CDR2 is LQKENI. The CDR3 is 16 amino acids. V lost 3 bases and J lost 0, with 11 bases in between. Written as DNA, the CDR3 is TGTGCCAGCTCACCCCCCGGCGGTGCAACTAATGAAAAACTGTTTTTT. This translates into CASSPPGGATNEKLFF.

The CDR3 region is CASSLTRDGGYTF. CDR3 coding DNA: TGTGCCAGCAGTTTAACCCGGGATGGAGGCTACACCTTC. The rearrangement links TRBV12-3 or TRBV12-4 to TRBJ1-2; D gene ambiguous. The V end lost 2 bases, the J end lost 8 bases, and 12 bases lay between the germline ends. The CDR3 has 13 residues.

The chain has TRBV11-2 and TRBJ2-5; D is uncertain. Germline lookup yields CDR1 SGHAT and CDR2 FQNNGV. This CDR3 contains 15 residues. V lost 5 bases to trimming and J lost 4 bases, with 17 bases between them. The CDR3 DNA follows: TGTGCCAGCAGCCCCGACGGGTTTGTGGGAGAGACCCAGTACTTC. It is translated as CASSPDGFVGETQYF.